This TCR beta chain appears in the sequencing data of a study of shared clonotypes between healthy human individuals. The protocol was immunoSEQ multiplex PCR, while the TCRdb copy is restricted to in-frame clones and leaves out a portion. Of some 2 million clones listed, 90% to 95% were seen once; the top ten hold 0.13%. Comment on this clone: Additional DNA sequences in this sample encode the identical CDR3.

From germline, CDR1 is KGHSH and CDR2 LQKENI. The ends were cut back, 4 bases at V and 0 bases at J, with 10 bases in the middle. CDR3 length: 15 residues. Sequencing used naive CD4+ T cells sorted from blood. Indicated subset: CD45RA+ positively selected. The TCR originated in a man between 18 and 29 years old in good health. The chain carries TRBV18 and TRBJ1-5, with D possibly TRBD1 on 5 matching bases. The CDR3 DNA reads TGTGCCAGCTCACAAGGGACGGATAGCAATCAGCCCCAGCATTTT. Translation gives CASSQGTDSNQPQHF.